The source of this T cell receptor beta chain is a study of T cell repertoires in cytomegalovirus infection. The overall study: As its CMV epitopes, the study selected recently identified HLA-C-restricted and well-studied HLA-B-restricted targets. Public signatures in TCR beta pointed to CMV infection and matching HLA type. General study results and limits: Cumulative frequency of public TCR beta families picked out carriers of CMV plus the relevant HLA.

Trimming cost V 6 bases and J 0 bases, with 11 bases left between them. This CDR3 is 14 amino acids long. As for this clonotype: Its specificity is unknown.

TCRdb ran MiXCR on the reads and lists one entry per CDR3 protein. The data hold about 700,000 distinct CDR3 sequences, with 33% observed a single time. The origin of this receptor is a human donor in good health (CMV status not recorded). Some clones in this sample may be carry-over from other donors' samples. V and J are TRBV12-3 or TRBV12-4 and TRBJ2-5; no clear D. Specimen: cultured PBMCs, collected from culture after CMV antigen stimulation. The CDR3 DNA reads as TGTGCCAGCAGAAGAGGAGTAGACCAAGAGACCCAGTACTTC. Translated, it gives CASRRGVDQETQYF.